This T cell receptor (beta chain) was captured by sequencing in a study of blood T cell repertoires in COVID-19. Study at large: T cells, B-cell-depleted T cells, or PBMCs supplied cDNA or gDNA.

The CDR3 is made up of 15 amino acids. With 5 bases removed from V and 5 bases from J, the gap between germline ends came to 18 bases. Looked up from germline, CDR1 is SSHAT and CDR2 is FNYEAQ (reference sequence). As processed by the authors: Estimated nucleated cell counts came from reference gene primer amplification. The method was immunoSEQ multiplex PCR; TCRdb's version includes in-frame clones alone and lacks a portion of them. V and J calls and clone size are those listed in that table; D and trimming were worked out from the DNA. The sample yields about 160,000 clones, just under 85% seen once.

This receptor was obtained from a woman older than 75 with acute or convalescent COVID-19. This chain connects TRBV7-7 to TRBJ2-5; D might be TRBD2 (5 bases). Sequencing was done on a sample of peripheral blood. The CDR3 DNA follows: TGTGCCAGCAGCCCAAGGAGAGGGCCGAGTGAGACCCAGTACTTC. Protein sequence: CASSPRRGPSETQYF.